The 5 T cell receptor beta chains below were found in one sample sequenced in a study of circulating CD8 cells and anti-PD-1 response in melanoma. From live CD3+CD8+TCRalphabeta+ cells, four PD-1 and/or TIGIT subsets were sorted. TCR libraries were prepared from about 16 ng of total RNA with the QIAseq Immune Repertoire TCR panel. TCRdb passed the reads through MiXCR, listing each CDR3 protein once. The sample gives 900 or so distinct CDR3 sequences, around 7% of which show up once; over 30% is in the top ten. Sample: CD8+ T cells from PBMCs, taken at baseline or after one month of anti-PD-1 therapy (not recorded which). These receptors were collected from a human donor with melanoma.

The chain carries TRBV19 and TRBJ1-2; a possible D gene is TRBD1 (6 bases). Germline loops: CDR1 LNHDA, CDR2 SQIVND (reference sequence). Trimming cost V 6 bases and J 4 bases, with 9 bases left between them. The CDR3 sequence is 12 residues long. The CDR3 sequence: CASRQGSYGYTF. The DNA for the CDR3 is TGTGCCAGTAGACAGGGCTCCTATGGCTACACCTTC.

By share, this clonotype counts as medium-sized. The chain has TRBV7-2 and TRBJ2-3; D may be TRBD2 (6 bases). The CDR3 has 16 residues. Germline-derived CDR1 and CDR2 are SGHTA and FQGNSA. Trimming removed 5 bases from V and 0 bases from J, with 15 bases in between. The CDR3 bases are TGTGCCAGCAGCCCTCCCTGGGACTCTAGCACAGATACGCAGTATTTT. It translates to CASSPPWDSSTDTQYF.

By share, this clonotype counts as medium-sized. V gene TRBV5-8 combines with J gene TRBJ1-5, with D possibly matching TRBD1 (5 bases). Trimming left V 1 base short and J 5 bases short, with 13 bases between. The V gene's germline CDR1 is SGHTS and CDR2 YDEGEE. The CDR3 contains 15 residues. DNA of the CDR3: TGTGCCAGCAGCTTGCGGCAGGGAAGTGATCAGCCCCAGCATTTT. It codes for CASSLRQGSDQPQHF.

This clonotype ranks as medium-sized (0.01 to 0.1%). In DNA, the CDR3 is TGTGCCAGCAGCGGGAGGACTAGCGGGGCCGATGAGCAGTTCTTC. Translated: CASSGRTSGADEQFF. V gene TRBV7-2 combines with J gene TRBJ2-1; 12 bases line up with TRBD2. Per germline, CDR1 SGHTA and CDR2 FQGNSA. V shed 5 bases, J shed 8 bases, and the junction held 7 bases outside the gene matches. The CDR3 has 15 residues. Full variable domain (outside the CDR3, taken from reference TRBV7-2 and TRBJ2-1): GAGVSQSPSNKVTEKGKDVELRCDPISGHTALYWYRQSLGQGLEFLIYFQGNSAPDKSGLPSDRFSAERTGGSVSTLTIQRTQQEDSAVYLCASSGRTSGADEQFFGPGTRLTVL.

This clonotype turned up a few times. A much bigger clone sits one base away, suggesting this may be a read error. The chain uses TRBV19 and TRBJ2-3; D is unresolved. CDR3 length: 17 residues. V was clipped by 5 bases and J by 3 bases, with 21 bases between them. Germline CDR1 reads LNHDA; CDR2 reads SQIVND (reference sequence). The CDR3 loop reads CASSFSAMWAATDTQYF. The DNA for the CDR3 is TGTGCCAGTAGTTTCTCTGCCATGTGGGCCGCGACAGATACGCAGTATTTT.